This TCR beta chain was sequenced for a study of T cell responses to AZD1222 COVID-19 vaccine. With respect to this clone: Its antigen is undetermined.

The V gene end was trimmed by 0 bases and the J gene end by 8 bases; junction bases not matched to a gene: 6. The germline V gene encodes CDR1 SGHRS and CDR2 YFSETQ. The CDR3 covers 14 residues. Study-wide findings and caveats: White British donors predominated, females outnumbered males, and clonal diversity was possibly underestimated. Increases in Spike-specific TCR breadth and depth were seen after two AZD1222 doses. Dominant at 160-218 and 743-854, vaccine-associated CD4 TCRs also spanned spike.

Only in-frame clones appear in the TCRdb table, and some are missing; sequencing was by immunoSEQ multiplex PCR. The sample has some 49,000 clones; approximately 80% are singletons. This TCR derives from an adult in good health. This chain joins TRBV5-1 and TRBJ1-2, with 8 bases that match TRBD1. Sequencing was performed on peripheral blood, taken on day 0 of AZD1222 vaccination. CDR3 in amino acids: CASSLAQGEFGYTF. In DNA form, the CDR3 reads TGCGCCAGCAGCTTGGCACAGGGGGAGTTCGGCTACACCTTC. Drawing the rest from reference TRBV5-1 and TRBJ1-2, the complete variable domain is KAGVTQTPRYLIKTRGQQVTLSCSPISGHRSVSWYQQTPGQGLQFLFEYFSETQRNKGNFPGRFSGRQFSNSRSEMNVSTLELGDSALYLCASSLAQGEFGYTFGSGTRLTVV.